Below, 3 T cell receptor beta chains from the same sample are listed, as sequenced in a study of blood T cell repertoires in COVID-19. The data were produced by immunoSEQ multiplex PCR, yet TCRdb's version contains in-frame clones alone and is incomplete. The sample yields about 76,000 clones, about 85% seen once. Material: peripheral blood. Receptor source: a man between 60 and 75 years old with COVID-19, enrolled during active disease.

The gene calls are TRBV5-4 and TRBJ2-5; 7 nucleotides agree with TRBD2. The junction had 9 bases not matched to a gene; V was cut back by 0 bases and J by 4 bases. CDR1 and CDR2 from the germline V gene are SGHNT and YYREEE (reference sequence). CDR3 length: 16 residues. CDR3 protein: CASSLALAGERETQYF. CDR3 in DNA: TGTGCCAGCAGCTTGGCCCTTGCGGGAGAAAGAGAGACCCAGTACTTC.

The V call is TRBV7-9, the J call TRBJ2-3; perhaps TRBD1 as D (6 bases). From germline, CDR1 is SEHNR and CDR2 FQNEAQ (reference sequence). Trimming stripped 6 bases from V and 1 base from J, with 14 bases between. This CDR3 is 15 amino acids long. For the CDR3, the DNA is TGTGCCAGCAGAAGGGGGTACCAACGCACAGATACGCAGTATTTT. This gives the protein CASRRGYQRTDTQYF.

CDR3 sequence: CASSSFGRNGTDTQYF. CDR3 coding DNA: TGTGCCAGCAGCTCATTTGGGCGTAACGGCACAGATACGCAGTATTTT. The chain recombines TRBV11-3 with TRBJ2-3, with unresolved D. Trimming shortened V by 4 bases and J by 1 base, and 15 bases separated the two germline ends. Germline assignment: CDR1 SGHNT and CDR2 YENEEA. This CDR3 comprises 16 residues.